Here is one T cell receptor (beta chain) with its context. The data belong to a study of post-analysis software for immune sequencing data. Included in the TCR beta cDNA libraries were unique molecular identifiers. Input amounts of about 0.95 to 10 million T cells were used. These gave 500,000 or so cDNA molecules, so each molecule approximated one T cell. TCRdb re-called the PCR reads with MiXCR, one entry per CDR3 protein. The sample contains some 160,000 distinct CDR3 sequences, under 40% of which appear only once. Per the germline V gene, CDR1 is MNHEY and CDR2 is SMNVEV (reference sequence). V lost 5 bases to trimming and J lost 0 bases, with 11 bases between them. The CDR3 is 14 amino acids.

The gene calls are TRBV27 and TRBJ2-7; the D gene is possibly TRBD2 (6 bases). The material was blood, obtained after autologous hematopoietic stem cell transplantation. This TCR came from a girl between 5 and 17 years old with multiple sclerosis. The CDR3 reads CASSGTSSSYEQYF. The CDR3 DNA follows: TGTGCCAGCAGTGGAACTAGCAGCTCCTACGAGCAGTACTTC.